This entry lists 15 T cell receptor beta chains sequenced from one sample in a study of cytomegalovirus exposure and HLA in healthy donors (dated by TCRdb to 2016 to 2017). Library preparation used the immunoSEQ multiplex PCR assay. For the multiplex PCR, a mixture combining 60 forward primers for TCR Vbeta segments and 13 reverse primers for TCR Jbeta segments was used. Held by TCRdb, this immuneACCESS table contains in-frame sequences only and omits some clones. Under half of the omission traces to an unresolved V gene where checked; the cause of the rest is unknown. This sample lists under 150,000 clones; 70% to 85% were detected once. The ten most abundant clones make up roughly 2.7% of the sample. The sample consisted of PBMCs. The source is a man between 45 and 60 years old in good health and CMV-seronegative.

This chain connects TRBV4-1 to TRBJ1-2; 7 bases fit TRBD1. The trim removed 2 bases at V and 8 bases at J, leaving 17 bases unmatched. Germline V gene sequence: CDR1 MGHRA, CDR2 YSYEKL. The CDR3 is made up of 17 amino acids. In nucleotides, the CDR3 is TGCGCCAGCAGCCAACCTACCAGGAAAATGACAGGGAGAGGCTACACCTTC. Its protein product is CASSQPTRKMTGRGYTF.

This clone was detected only a few times. The V gene is TRBV5-1, the J gene TRBJ2-1, with 13 positions matching TRBD2. Germline CDR1 is SGHRS and CDR2 is YFSETQ. Trimming at V came to 6 bases and at J to 9 bases, leaving 12 bases not matched to a gene. The CDR3 sequence is 16 residues long. CDR3: CASTPMTSGGSLEQFF. CDR3 bases: TGCGCCAGCACCCCCATGACTAGCGGGGGGTCCCTTGAGCAGTTCTTC.

This chain connects TRBV27 to TRBJ1-2; TRBD1 matches 9 bases. The CDR3 consists of 13 residues. J gave up 8 bases and V 6 bases, and 7 bases lay outside the gene matches. Germline lookup yields CDR1 MNHEY and CDR2 SMNVEV (reference sequence). The CDR3 region is CASRMNRGRGYTF. CDR3 sequence (DNA): TGTGCCAGCAGGATGAACAGGGGGCGAGGCTACACCTTC.

The chain combines TRBV5-1 with TRBJ1-1; the match to TRBD1 covers 9 bases. The CDR3 has 14 amino acids. Germline assignment: CDR1 SGHRS and CDR2 YFSETQ. Trimming took 5 bases from V and 1 from J; bases not matched to a gene: 3. In DNA, the CDR3 is TGCGCCAGCAGAACAGGGGGCCCGAACACTGAAGCTTTCTTT. It specifies CASRTGGPNTEAFF. The full variable domain, completed using reference TRBV5-1 and TRBJ1-1, is KAGVTQTPRYLIKTRGQQVTLSCSPISGHRSVSWYQQTPGQGLQFLFEYFSETQRNKGNFPGRFSGRQFSNSRSEMNVSTLELGDSALYLCASRTGGPNTEAFFGQGTRLTVV.

The V and J genes are TRBV6-6 and TRBJ2-5; 8 bases are shared with TRBD2. J gave up 5 bases and V 2 bases, and 4 bases lay outside the gene matches. Germline-derived CDR1 and CDR2 are MNHNY and SVGAGI (reference sequence). CDR3 length: 14 residues. The CDR3 here is CASSYTLAGETQYF. In nucleotides, the CDR3 is TGTGCCAGCAGTTACACGTTAGCGGGGGAGACCCAGTACTTC.

The chain uses TRBV9 and TRBJ2-2; a weak D match, TRBD2 (5 bases). This CDR3 contains 15 residues. Looked up from germline, CDR1 is SGDLS and CDR2 is YYNGEE. With 0 bases removed from V and 1 base from J, the gap between germline ends came to 7 bases. The CDR3 protein is CASSVVSGNTGELFF. Written as DNA, the CDR3 is TGTGCCAGCAGCGTAGTCAGCGGGAACACCGGGGAGCTGTTTTTT.

The gene calls are TRBV7-8 and TRBJ2-3; D not certain. Germline V CDR1 and CDR2: SGHVS, FQNEAQ. The CDR3 extends over 16 amino acids. Trimming shortened V by 4 bases and J by 0 bases, and 14 bases separated the two germline ends. The DNA for the CDR3 is TGTGCCAGCAGCTCCTGGAAAGAGGCTAGCACAGATACGCAGTATTTT. Residues: CASSSWKEASTDTQYF.

The rearrangement joins TRBV30 to TRBJ2-5; D is unclear. Germline CDR1 and CDR2: GTSNPN and SVGIG (reference sequence). This CDR3 has 12 residues. The V and J ends lost 5 bases and 4 bases respectively, with 11 bases between them. The DNA of the CDR3 is TGTGCCTGGGCCCGCTATGGAGAGACCCAGTACTTC. Protein: CAWARYGETQYF.

The chain combines TRBV15 with TRBJ1-5; no firm D call. Germline loops: CDR1 LNHNV, CDR2 YYDKDF (reference sequence). The V gene lost 0 bases and the J gene lost 0 bases, with 6 bases spanning the gap. This CDR3 is 15 amino acids long. DNA of the CDR3: TGTGCCACCAGCAGAGATGAGGATAGCAATCAGCCCCAGCATTTT. Amino acids: CATSRDEDSNQPQHF.

This clone was counted a few times. The rearrangement joins TRBV5-1 to TRBJ1-5; the match to TRBD1 covers 9 bases. V lost 4 bases, J lost 9 bases, and 14 bases stayed unmatched. The CDR3 consists of 16 residues. Germline assignment: CDR1 SGHRS and CDR2 YFSETQ. CDR3 loop: CASSLTRTGARRPQHF. CDR3 in DNA: TGCGCCAGCAGCCTAACCCGGACAGGGGCCAGGCGGCCCCAGCATTTT.

The chain employs TRBV30 and TRBJ1-1; D might be TRBD1 (6 bases). From germline, CDR1 is GTSNPN and CDR2 SVGIG (reference sequence). The V gene lost 4 bases and the J gene lost 1 base, with 16 bases spanning the gap. The CDR3 covers 15 residues. The DNA of the CDR3 is TGTGCCTGGACGGCCAGGGGATTCAGGAACACTGAAGCTTTCTTT. Amino acid sequence: CAWTARGFRNTEAFF.

CDR3 sequence: CASSTTGNSGNTIYF. The DNA of the CDR3 is TGTGCCAGCAGTACAACAGGGAACTCTGGAAACACCATATATTTT. This chain connects TRBV25-1 to TRBJ1-3; a possible D gene is TRBD1 (6 bases). Trimming cost V 5 bases and J 0 bases, with 11 bases left between them. The CDR3 is made up of 15 amino acids. Germline CDR1 and CDR2: MGHDK and SYGVNS.

The V and J genes are TRBV6-5 and TRBJ2-5; TRBD1 matches 8 bases. The CDR3 covers 16 residues. V shed 2 bases and J 5 bases; nucleotides not matched to a gene: 10. CDR1 and CDR2 (germline): MNHEY, SVGAGI. Here the CDR3 DNA reads TGTGCCAGCAGTTACGGGGCAGGGGGCTCTCGGGAGACCCAGTACTTC. Translation: CASSYGAGGSRETQYF.

The CDR3 nucleotides read TGTGCCAGCAGCGCTTTGGGGGGATTCTATGGCTACACCTTC. This sequence encodes CASSALGGFYGYTF. This chain links TRBV6-1 with TRBJ1-2, with D tentatively TRBD1 (5 bases). With 6 bases removed from V and 4 bases from J, the gap between germline ends came to 15 bases. Germline CDR1 reads MNHNS; CDR2 reads SASEGT. This CDR3 contains 14 residues.

The rearrangement links TRBV7-9 to TRBJ1-6; a weak D match, TRBD1 (5 bases). CDR3 size: 14 residues. Germline CDR1 and CDR2: SEHNR and FQNEAQ (reference sequence). Trimming cost V 1 base and J 11 bases, with 12 bases left between them. CDR3 bases: TGTGCCAGCAGCTTAGACCTCAGGGCTCCACCCCTCCACTTT. Residues: CASSLDLRAPPLHF.